A single sample gave rise to the 21 T cell receptor beta chains below, sequenced in a study of identical twins (dated by TCRdb to 2016 to 2017). The library was obtained by 5' RACE. Sequencing instrument: Illumina HiSeq 2000. Using fastp at Q25 and MiXCR, TCRdb reprocessed the public reads and kept productive beta chains. Merged by CDR3 protein, the rows form single entries marked with the most common genes and DNA. The sample records a few hundred thousand distinct CDR3 sequences, roughly 8.7% of which are singletons. Of the sample, about 3% is held by the ten largest clones. These data are also associated with another study on yellow fever vaccine responses in identical twins.

The sequencing sample was made of CD8+ T cells sorted from blood. Receptor source: a woman younger than 35 in good health.

The chain has TRBV20-1 and TRBJ2-1; D may correspond to TRBD1 or TRBD2 (5 bases each). CDR1 DFQATT and CDR2 SNEGSKA come from the germline V gene (reference sequence). CDR3 length: 12 amino acids. The ends were cut back, 0 bases at V and 7 bases at J, with 7 bases in the middle. The CDR3 protein is CSARDWGNEQFF. CDR3 nucleotides: TGCAGTGCTAGAGATTGGGGGAATGAGCAGTTCTTC.

This clonotype was seen ten or more times. The chain carries TRBV24-1 and TRBJ2-3; perhaps TRBD2 as D (7 bases). V was clipped by 0 bases and J by 5 bases, with 11 bases between them. CDR1 and CDR2 from the germline V gene are KGHDR and SFDVKD. There are 15 residues in the CDR3. Here the CDR3 DNA reads TGTGCCACCAGTGATTTGGGGGGGGCTGGAGATACGCAGTATTTT. Its protein is CATSDLGGAGDTQYF.

The V and J genes are TRBV28 and TRBJ2-7; 9 nucleotides agree with TRBD1. The length of the CDR3 is 14 residues. The V gene end was trimmed by 6 bases and the J gene end by 7 bases; junction bases not matched to a gene: 10. In germline, CDR1 is MDHEN, CDR2 SYDVKM. The CDR3 is CASSRQGDPGEQYF. For the CDR3, the DNA is TGTGCCAGCAGCCGACAGGGGGACCCGGGAGAGCAGTACTTC.

This clonotype was detected a few times. The gene calls are TRBV27 and TRBJ1-1; D unclear. Trimming took 2 bases from V and 1 from J, leaving 8 bases between them. CDR1 and CDR2 from the germline V gene are MNHEY and SMNVEV (reference sequence). This CDR3 comprises 14 residues. DNA of the CDR3: TGTGCCAGCAGTTTAGAGGGAAGGAACACTGAAGCTTTCTTT. This gives the protein CASSLEGRNTEAFF.

This chain uses TRBV29-1 with TRBJ2-5; D unclear. The V end lost 4 bases, the J end lost 4 bases, and 16 bases lay between the germline ends. Germline loops: CDR1 SQVTM, CDR2 ANQGSEA. This CDR3 comprises 14 residues. CDR3: CSVVPLVFGETQYF. The DNA of the CDR3 is TGCAGCGTTGTCCCCCTAGTCTTTGGAGAGACCCAGTACTTC.

In this sample, this clonotype turned up many times. The gene calls are TRBV4-3 and TRBJ2-1, with D possibly matching TRBD2 (7 bases). V was pared by 0 bases and J by 5 bases, with 17 bases between. This CDR3 has 17 amino acids. CDR1 is LGHNA, CDR2 YSLEER, per germline. The CDR3 loop reads CASSQDRWEGGDNEQFF. The CDR3 DNA follows: TGCGCCAGCAGCCAAGATCGGTGGGAGGGGGGGGACAATGAGCAGTTCTTC.

This clonotype appeared a few times. The chain has TRBV10-3 and TRBJ2-3; 7 nucleotides align to TRBD1. V was clipped by 8 bases and J by 3 bases; unmatched bases: 14. CDR1 is ENHRY and CDR2 is SYGVKD in the germline V gene. This CDR3 region has 16 residues. This chain's CDR3 is CAIGRRPADRTDTQYF. The CDR3 DNA is TGTGCCATCGGGCGGCGGCCCGCGGACAGGACAGATACGCAGTATTTT.

This clonotype came up many times. This rearrangement joins TRBV6-1 to TRBJ2-2; 9 bases align to TRBD2. The germline CDR1 and CDR2 sequences are MNHNS and SASEGT. With V trimmed by 6 bases and J by 7 bases, 6 bases remained unmatched. This CDR3 comprises 14 residues. CDR3 sequence reads: CASSPGTSFGELFF. In DNA form, the CDR3 reads TGTGCCAGCAGCCCCGGGACTAGCTTCGGGGAGCTGTTTTTT.

This clonotype was found a few times. V and J are TRBV7-6 and TRBJ2-3, with 14 bases matching TRBD2. Trimming cost V 1 base and J 6 bases; bases outside gene matches: 6. Germline V CDR1 and CDR2: SGHVS, FNYEAQ. CDR3 length: 17 amino acids. CDR3 nucleotides: TGTGCCAGCAGCTTAGGCCGACTAGCGGGGGGGCAGGATACGCAGTATTTT. This gives the protein CASSLGRLAGGQDTQYF.

The chain recombines TRBV29-1 with TRBJ2-1, with D tentatively TRBD2 (6 bases). Per germline, CDR1 SQVTM and CDR2 ANQGSEA. CDR3 length equals 13 residues. The V end was cut by 5 bases, the J end by 4 bases, with 12 bases between. CDR3 DNA: TGCAGCGTTAAACTAGCAACTTACAATGAGCAGTTCTTC. Its translation is CSVKLATYNEQFF.

The V gene is TRBV20-1, the J gene TRBJ2-7; 9 bases align to TRBD1. Germline V CDR1 and CDR2: DFQATT, SNEGSKA (reference sequence). With 3 bases clipped from V and 4 bases from J, the junction kept 7 bases outside the gene matches. The CDR3 consists of 14 residues. The CDR3 DNA is TGCAGTGCTAGGGAAACAGGGGGCTGGTACGAGCAGTACTTC. Amino acids: CSARETGGWYEQYF.

The sample holds many counts of this clonotype. The chain joins TRBV4-3 to TRBJ1-4; D gene unclear. The germline V gene encodes CDR1 LGHNA and CDR2 YSLEER. CDR3 length: 15 residues. V gave up 0 bases and J gave up 6 bases, with 11 bases separating them. Written as DNA, the CDR3 is TGCGCCAGCAGCCAAGATAGCTTCCAGGATGAAAAACTGTTTTTT. Protein: CASSQDSFQDEKLFF.

This chain connects TRBV6-2 or TRBV6-3 to TRBJ2-5; 10 bases map to TRBD2. Germline CDR1 reads MNHEY; CDR2 reads SVGEGT. The CDR3 spans 15 residues. The trim removed 5 bases at V and 5 bases at J, leaving 8 bases unmatched. CDR3 sequence (DNA): TGTGCCAGCAGTCCTGGGACTAGCGTAACGGAGACCCAGTACTTC. Amino acids: CASSPGTSVTETQYF.

About this clonotype itself: A junction boundary mismatches the germline segment, possibly from a read error. This rearrangement joins TRBV10-3 to TRBJ2-2, with D perhaps TRBD2 (5 bases). CDR1 is ENHRY, CDR2 SYGVKD, per germline. This CDR3 spans 17 amino acids. CDR3 coding DNA: TGTGCCATCAGTGGCCTTCCGGGCTCTCAGAACACCGGGGAGCTGTCTTTT. Protein sequence: CAISGLPGSQNTGELSF.

This clonotype was seen only a few times. The gene calls are TRBV9 and TRBJ2-5; the match to TRBD2 covers 8 bases. V shed 4 bases, J shed 1 base, and the junction held 9 bases outside the gene matches. CDR1 is SGDLS, CDR2 YYNGEE, per germline. The CDR3 runs 16 residues. The CDR3 bases are TGTGCCAGCAGCTTTAGAACCGGGGGGGCCCAAGAGACCCAGTACTTC. Translated: CASSFRTGGAQETQYF.

The J gene is TRBJ2-5, the V gene TRBV7-8; 16 bases agree with TRBD2. Germline values: CDR1 SGHVS, CDR2 FQNEAQ. V lost 5 bases to trimming and J lost 5 bases; unmatched junction nucleotides: 8. This CDR3 is 17 amino acids long. In DNA form, the CDR3 reads TGTGCCAGCAGCCCTGGGACTAGCGGGGGGGCCTTGGAGACCCAGTACTTC. Residues: CASSPGTSGGALETQYF. Complete variable domain (other parts from reference TRBV7-8 and TRBJ2-5): GAGVSQSPRYKVAKRGQDVALRCDPISGHVSLFWYQQALGQGPEFLTYFQNEAQLDKSGLPSDRFFAERPEGSVSTLKIQRTQQEDSAVYLCASSPGTSGGALETQYFGPGTRLLVL.

This clonotype turned up a few times. This rearrangement joins TRBV24-1 to TRBJ2-5; 9 bases map to TRBD1. The CDR3 runs 13 residues. CDR1 is KGHDR, CDR2 SFDVKD, per germline. J lost 4 bases, V lost 7 bases, and 3 bases had no gene match. For the CDR3, the DNA is TGTGCCACCAGAGCGACAGGGGGAGAGACCCAGTACTTC. Amino acids: CATRATGGETQYF.

This clonotype was found a few times. This chain uses TRBV20-1 with TRBJ2-7; TRBD1 is a possible D gene (6 bases). Trimming cost V 0 bases and J 2 bases, with 8 bases left between them. This CDR3 has 13 residues. From germline, CDR1 is DFQATT and CDR2 SNEGSKA (reference sequence). The CDR3 region has the DNA TGCAGTGCTAGAGAGGGGGCAGCCTACGAGCAGTACTTC. This encodes CSAREGAAYEQYF.

Many counts were recorded for this clonotype. The CDR3 loop is CASSLSYGRNTEAFF. The CDR3 nucleotides are TGTGCCAGCAGCTTATCCTACGGCAGGAACACTGAAGCTTTCTTT. J is TRBJ1-1 and V is TRBV7-9; D is undetermined. This CDR3 is built from 15 residues. Germline values: CDR1 SEHNR, CDR2 FQNEAQ (reference sequence). Trimming took 2 bases from V and 1 from J, leaving 11 bases between them.

This clonotype was counted at least ten times. The rearrangement links TRBV24-1 to TRBJ2-1; TRBD2 agrees at 8 bases. This CDR3 has 16 amino acids. Germline trimming cut 3 bases from V and 7 bases from J; bases unmatched to any gene: 10. Germline values: CDR1 KGHDR, CDR2 SFDVKD. The CDR3 nucleotides read TGTGCCACCAGTGATCGAACTAGCGGAGGCCCAAATGAGCAGTTCTTC. The encoded protein is CATSDRTSGGPNEQFF.

This chain joins TRBV14 and TRBJ1-1, with D tentatively TRBD1 (5 bases). The germline V and J ends were trimmed by 4 bases and 3 bases, with 15 bases remaining between them. The CDR3 length is 15 residues. CDR1 is SGHDN and CDR2 is FVKESK in the germline V gene. The CDR3 here is CASSLYPGGDTEAFF. Here the CDR3 DNA reads TGTGCCAGCAGCCTCTATCCCGGGGGGGACACTGAAGCTTTCTTT.